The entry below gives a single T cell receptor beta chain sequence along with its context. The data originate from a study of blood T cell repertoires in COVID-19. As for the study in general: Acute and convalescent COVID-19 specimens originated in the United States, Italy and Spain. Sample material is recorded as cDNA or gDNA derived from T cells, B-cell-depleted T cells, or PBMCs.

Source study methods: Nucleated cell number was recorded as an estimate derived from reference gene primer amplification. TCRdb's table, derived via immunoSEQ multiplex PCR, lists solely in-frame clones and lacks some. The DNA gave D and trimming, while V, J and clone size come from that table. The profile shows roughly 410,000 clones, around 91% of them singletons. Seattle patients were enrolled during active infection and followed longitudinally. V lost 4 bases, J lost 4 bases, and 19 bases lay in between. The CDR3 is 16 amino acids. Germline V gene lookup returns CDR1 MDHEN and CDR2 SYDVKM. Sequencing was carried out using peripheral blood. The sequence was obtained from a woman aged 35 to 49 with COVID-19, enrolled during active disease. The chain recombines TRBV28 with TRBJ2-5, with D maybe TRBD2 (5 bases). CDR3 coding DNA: TGTGCCAGCAGTTCCACGGGTCCGGAGGCCCCAGAGACCCAGTACTTC. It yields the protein CASSSTGPEAPETQYF.